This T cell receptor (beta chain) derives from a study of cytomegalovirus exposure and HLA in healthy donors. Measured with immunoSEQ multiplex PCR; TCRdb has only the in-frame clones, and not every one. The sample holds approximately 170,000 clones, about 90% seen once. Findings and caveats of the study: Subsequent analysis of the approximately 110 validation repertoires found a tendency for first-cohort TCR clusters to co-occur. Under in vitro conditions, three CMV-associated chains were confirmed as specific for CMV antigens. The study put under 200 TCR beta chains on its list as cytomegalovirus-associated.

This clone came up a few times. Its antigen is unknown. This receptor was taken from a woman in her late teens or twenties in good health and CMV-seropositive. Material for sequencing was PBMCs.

The chain's CDR3 is CASSLAGTGDEQYF. In nucleotides, the CDR3 is TGCGCCAGCAGCTTGGCCGGGACAGGGGACGAGCAGTACTTC. The chain couples TRBV5-1 to TRBJ2-7; TRBD1 agrees at 10 bases. In germline, CDR1 is SGHRS, CDR2 YFSETQ. Losses at the gene ends were 0 bases for V and 5 bases for J; bases not matched to a gene: 2. This CDR3 contains 14 residues.